What follows are 20 T cell receptor beta chains derived from one specimen sequenced in a study of blood T cell repertoires in COVID-19. TCRdb's table, derived via immunoSEQ multiplex PCR, lists solely in-frame clones and lacks some. The table shows about 160,000 clones, with roughly 80% occurring only once. Sequencing used PBMCs or T cells enriched from blood (not recorded which). The receptors were sampled from a woman aged 40 to 50 with acute COVID-19.

The rearrangement links TRBV5-6 to TRBJ2-7; weak D call: TRBD2 (5 bases). V was clipped by 2 bases and J by 5 bases, with 11 bases between them. This CDR3 comprises 13 residues. The germline CDR1 and CDR2 sequences are SGHDT and YYEEEE. The CDR3 loop reads CASSLTRVNEQYF. The CDR3, as DNA: TGTGCCAGCAGCTTAACTAGGGTCAACGAGCAGTACTTC. Variable domain in full (rest from reference TRBV5-6 and TRBJ2-7): DAGVTQSPTHLIKTRGQQVTLRCSPKSGHDTVSWYQQALGQGPQFIFQYYEEEERQRGNFPDRFSGHQFPNYSSELNVNALLLGDSALYLCASSLTRVNEQYFGPGTRLTVT.

This clone was counted between two and nine times. The chain uses TRBV7-9 and TRBJ1-4; maybe TRBD1 (6 bases). Per germline, CDR1 SEHNR and CDR2 FQNEAQ (reference sequence). V lost 5 bases and J 5 bases, leaving 12 bases between the germline ends. The CDR3 length is 14 residues. The CDR3 region has the DNA TGTGCCAGCAGCCAGGACAGACAGAATGAAAAACTGTTTTTT. Amino acids: CASSQDRQNEKLFF. The entire variable domain, with the rest obtained from reference TRBV7-9 and TRBJ1-4, is as follows: DTGVSQNPRHKITKRGQNVTFRCDPISEHNRLYWYRQTLGQGPEFLTYFQNEAQLEKSRLLSDRFSAERPKGSFSTLEIQRTEQGDSAMYLCASSQDRQNEKLFFGSGTQLSVL.

The chain has TRBV4-2 and TRBJ2-2; 14 bases align to TRBD2. This CDR3 comprises 17 residues. The germline V gene has CDR1 LGHNA and CDR2 YNFKEQ. V trimming: 8 bases; J trimming: 2 bases; junction bases outside the gene matches: 7. The CDR3 region is CASGGLAGGHNTGELFF. CDR3 nucleotide sequence: TGTGCCAGCGGCGGACTAGCGGGAGGTCATAACACCGGGGAGCTGTTTTTT.

This clone was detected once. J is TRBJ1-1 and V is TRBV27; perhaps TRBD1 as D (6 bases). This CDR3 has 14 amino acids. Deletions cut 6 bases from V and 4 bases from J, with 15 bases between. Germline loops: CDR1 MNHEY, CDR2 SMNVEV (reference sequence). In DNA, the CDR3 is TGTGCCAGCAGGTGGGGAGGGGGGGTCACTGAAGCTTTCTTT. It yields the protein CASRWGGGVTEAFF.

This clone has only one observation. V and J are TRBV29-1 and TRBJ2-1, with 10 bases matching TRBD2. The CDR3 sequence is 12 residues long. Trimming removed 3 bases from V and 9 bases from J; junction bases left unmatched: 2. Looked up from germline, CDR1 is SQVTM and CDR2 is ANQGSEA. The DNA of the CDR3 is TGCAGCGTTGACACTAGCGGGACTGAGCAGTTCTTC. Translating gives CSVDTSGTEQFF.

J is TRBJ2-1 and V is TRBV28; tentatively, D is TRBD2 (5 bases). The germline V gene has CDR1 MDHEN and CDR2 SYDVKM. Trimming shortened V by 7 bases and J by 0 bases, and 16 bases separated the two germline ends. The CDR3 length is 16 residues. The DNA of the CDR3 is TGTGCCAGCAATCCCCCAGAGGGTAGCTCCTACAATGAGCAGTTCTTC. This sequence encodes CASNPPEGSSYNEQFF. Filled out from reference TRBV28 and TRBJ2-1, the complete variable domain reads DVKVTQSSRYLVKRTGEKVFLECVQDMDHENMFWYRQDPGLGLRLIYFSYDVKMKEKGDIPEGYSVSREKKERFSLILESASTNQTSMYLCASNPPEGSSYNEQFFGPGTRLTVL.

This clone appeared a single time. CDR3 loop: CASAQGQGNTGELFF. As DNA, the CDR3 is TGTGCCAGCGCCCAGGGACAGGGCAACACCGGGGAGCTGTTTTTT. The chain employs TRBV6-1 and TRBJ2-2; 9 bases align to TRBD1. Germline CDR1 MNHNS, CDR2 SASEGT. J was trimmed by 2 bases and V by 8 bases; bases with no gene match: 6. This CDR3 comprises 15 residues.

V is TRBV5-1 and J is TRBJ2-7; D might be TRBD2 (5 bases). V was clipped by 3 bases and J by 0 bases, with 19 bases between them. Per the germline V gene, CDR1 is SGHRS and CDR2 is YFSETQ. The CDR3 covers 17 residues. This CDR3 reads CASSSPREGSDSYEQYF. The CDR3 DNA sequence: TGCGCCAGCAGCTCCCCGAGAGAGGGATCTGACTCCTACGAGCAGTACTTC. The complete variable domain, with remaining parts taken from reference TRBV5-1 and TRBJ2-7, reads KAGVTQTPRYLIKTRGQQVTLSCSPISGHRSVSWYQQTPGQGLQFLFEYFSETQRNKGNFPGRFSGRQFSNSRSEMNVSTLELGDSALYLCASSSPREGSDSYEQYFGPGTRLTVT.

J is TRBJ1-6 and V is TRBV5-1; TRBD1 is a possible D gene (5 bases). The length of the CDR3 is 13 residues. CDR1 and CDR2 from the germline V gene are SGHRS and YFSETQ. Trimming left V 0 bases short and J 10 bases short, with 8 bases between. DNA for the CDR3: TGCGCCAGCAGCTTGGGGAGGGACTCACCCCTCCACTTT. Amino acid sequence: CASSLGRDSPLHF.

V is TRBV4-1 and J is TRBJ1-1, with 9 bases identical to TRBD1. Germline loops: CDR1 MGHRA, CDR2 YSYEKL. J was trimmed by 5 bases and V by 2 bases; bases with no gene match: 6. The CDR3 is 15 amino acids. CDR3 loop: CASSQPDRGWTEAFF. CDR3 nucleotide sequence: TGCGCCAGCAGCCAACCCGACAGGGGGTGGACTGAAGCTTTCTTT.

The V gene is TRBV18, the J gene TRBJ2-4; 9 nucleotides line up with TRBD1. There are 16 residues in the CDR3. With 3 bases clipped from V and 0 bases from J, the junction kept 3 bases outside the gene matches. Germline V gene lookup returns CDR1 KGHSH and CDR2 LQKENI. CDR3 protein: CASSPETGGAKNIQYF. The CDR3 DNA reads TGTGCCAGCTCACCCGAGACAGGGGGAGCCAAAAACATTCAGTACTTC. Combining the CDR3 with reference TRBV18 and TRBJ2-4 gives the whole variable domain NAGVMQNPRHLVRRRGQEARLRCSPMKGHSHVYWYRQLPEEGLKFMVYLQKENIIDESGMPKERFSAEFPKEGPSILRIQQVVRGDSAAYFCASSPETGGAKNIQYFGAGTRLSVL.

The genes are TRBV7-2 and TRBJ1-1; 7 bases are shared with TRBD1. This CDR3 is 15 amino acids long. Per germline, CDR1 SGHTA and CDR2 FQGNSA. V lost 3 bases and J lost 2; bases outside the gene matches: 6. CDR3 sequence: CASSLLGTDNTEAFF. DNA of the CDR3: TGTGCCAGCAGCTTGCTCGGGACAGATAACACTGAAGCTTTCTTT.

The chain carries TRBV5-1 and TRBJ2-5; tentative D call: TRBD2 (6 bases). The V and J ends lost 4 bases and 4 bases respectively, with 14 bases between them. Germline assignment: CDR1 SGHRS and CDR2 YFSETQ. The CDR3 consists of 14 residues. The CDR3 DNA is TGCGCCAGCAGCGCCACGTTGCGGGGAGAGACCCAGTACTTC. As protein: CASSATLRGETQYF. The full variable domain, in which reference TRBV5-1 and TRBJ2-5 provide the parts outside the CDR3, is KAGVTQTPRYLIKTRGQQVTLSCSPISGHRSVSWYQQTPGQGLQFLFEYFSETQRNKGNFPGRFSGRQFSNSRSEMNVSTLELGDSALYLCASSATLRGETQYFGPGTRLLVL.

This clone was counted only a few times. The V gene is TRBV18, the J gene TRBJ2-5; D is undetermined. The germline CDR1 and CDR2 sequences are KGHSH and LQKENI. V lost 6 bases to trimming and J lost 4 bases, with 6 bases between them. The CDR3 sequence is 11 residues long. The CDR3 reads CASSPRETQYF. DNA of the CDR3: TGTGCCAGCTCCCCCAGAGAGACCCAGTACTTC.

This clone was observed a few times. The chain joins TRBV30 to TRBJ2-7; 7 bases align to TRBD2. Germline CDR1 GTSNPN, CDR2 SVGIG (reference sequence). This CDR3 spans 15 amino acids. The V and J ends lost 5 bases and 1 base, in that order; junction bases with no gene match: 11. CDR3 amino acids: CAWARAGAVSYEQYF. CDR3 nucleotides: TGTGCCTGGGCACGTGCGGGAGCGGTATCCTACGAGCAGTACTTC. Combining the CDR3 with reference TRBV30 and TRBJ2-7 gives the whole variable domain SQTIHQWPATLVQPVGSPLSLECTVEGTSNPNLYWYRQAAGRGLQLLFYSVGIGQISSEVPQNLSASRPQDRQFILSSKKLLLSDSGFYLCAWARAGAVSYEQYFGPGTRLTVT.

The gene calls are TRBV19 and TRBJ1-5; no clear D. This CDR3 contains 14 residues. Deletions cut 7 bases from V and 3 bases from J, with 13 bases between. CDR1 is LNHDA and CDR2 is SQIVND in the germline V gene (reference sequence). CDR3 residues: CASTTVGLNQPQHF. As DNA, the CDR3 is TGTGCCAGTACCACAGTGGGCCTCAATCAGCCCCAGCATTTT.

Only one count was recorded for this clone. V gene TRBV7-7 combines with J gene TRBJ2-1; 11 nucleotides agree with TRBD2. Germline CDR1 SSHAT, CDR2 FNYEAQ (reference sequence). This CDR3 has 15 residues. The CDR3 bases are TGTGCTAGTTCCCCCGGGACTAGCGGCTACAATGAGCAGTTCTTC. As protein: CASSPGTSGYNEQFF.

The rearrangement joins TRBV3-1 (or the pseudogene TRBV3-2) to TRBJ2-1; D is uncertain. V was cut by 5 bases and J by 8 bases, with 25 bases left in between. Germline V gene data show CDR1 as LGHDT and CDR2 as YNNKEL (reference sequence). CDR3 size: 17 residues. The CDR3 protein is CASSYGELAAPVDEQFF. DNA for the CDR3: TGTGCCAGCAGCTACGGTGAGTTGGCGGCCCCGGTAGATGAGCAGTTCTTC.

The chain is built from TRBV4-1 and TRBJ2-3; the match to TRBD2 covers 14 bases. J was trimmed by 0 bases and V by 5 bases; bases with no gene match: 4. This CDR3 spans 17 amino acids. Germline V CDR1 and CDR2: MGHRA, YSYEKL. The CDR3, as DNA: TGCGCCAGCAGCACCCGACTAGCGGGAGGGAGCACAGATACGCAGTATTTT. Protein sequence: CASSTRLAGGSTDTQYF.

The chain is built from TRBV24-1 and TRBJ2-1; 12 positions agree with TRBD2. The germline CDR1 and CDR2 sequences are KGHDR and SFDVKD. V was pared by 3 bases and J by 8 bases, with 4 bases of the junction left unmatched. CDR3 length: 15 residues. CDR3 region: CATSDKASGRDEQFF. The DNA for the CDR3 is TGTGCCACCAGTGATAAGGCTAGCGGGAGGGATGAGCAGTTCTTC.